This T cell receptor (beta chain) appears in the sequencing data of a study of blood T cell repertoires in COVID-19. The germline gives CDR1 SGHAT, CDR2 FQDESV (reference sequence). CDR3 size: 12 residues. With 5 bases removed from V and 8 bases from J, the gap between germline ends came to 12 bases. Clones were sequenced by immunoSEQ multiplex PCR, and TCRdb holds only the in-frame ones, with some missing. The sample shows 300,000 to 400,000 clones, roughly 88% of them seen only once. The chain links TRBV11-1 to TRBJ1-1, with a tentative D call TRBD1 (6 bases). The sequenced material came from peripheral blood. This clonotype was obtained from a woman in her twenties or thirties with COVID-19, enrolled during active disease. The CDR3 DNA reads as TGTGCCAGCAGCCAAGGTGACAGGGAAGCTTTCTTT. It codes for CASSQGDREAFF.